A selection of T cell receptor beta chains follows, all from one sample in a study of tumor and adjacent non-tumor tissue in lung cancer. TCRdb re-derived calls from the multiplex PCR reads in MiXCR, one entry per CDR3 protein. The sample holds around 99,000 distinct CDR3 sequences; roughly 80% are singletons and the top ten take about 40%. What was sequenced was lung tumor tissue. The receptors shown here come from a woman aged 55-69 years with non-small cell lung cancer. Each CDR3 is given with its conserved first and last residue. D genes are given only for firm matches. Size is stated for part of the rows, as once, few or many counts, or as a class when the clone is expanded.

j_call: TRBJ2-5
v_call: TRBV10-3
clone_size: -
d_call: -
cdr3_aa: CAIRGIGEQETQYF
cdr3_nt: TGTGCCATCAGGGGGATAGGTGAACAAGAGACCCAGTACTTC

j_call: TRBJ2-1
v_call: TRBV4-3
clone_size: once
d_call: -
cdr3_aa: CASSHIQGDDQFF
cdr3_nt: TGTGCCAGCAGCCACATACAGGGTGATGATCAGTTCTTC

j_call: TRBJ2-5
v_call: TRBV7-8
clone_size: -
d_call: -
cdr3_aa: CASSIANLETQYF
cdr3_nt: TGTGCCAGCAGCATTGCTAATCTAGAGACCCAGTATTTC

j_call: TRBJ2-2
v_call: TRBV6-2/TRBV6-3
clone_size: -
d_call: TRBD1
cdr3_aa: CASRPQGNGELFF
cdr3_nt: TGTGCCAGCAGGCCACAGGGGAACGGGGAGCTGTTTTTT

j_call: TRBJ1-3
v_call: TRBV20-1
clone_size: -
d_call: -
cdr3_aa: CSASSDGGWDTIYF
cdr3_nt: TGCAGTGCCAGTTCGGACGGGGGGTGGGACACCATATATTTT

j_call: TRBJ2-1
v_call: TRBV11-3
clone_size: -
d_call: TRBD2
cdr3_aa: CADSLELTSGNHNEQFF
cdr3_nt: TGTGCCGACAGCTTAGAATTGACTAGCGGGAACCACAATGAGCAGTTCTTC

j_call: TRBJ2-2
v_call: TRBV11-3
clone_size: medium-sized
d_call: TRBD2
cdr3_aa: CASKRGGTGELFF
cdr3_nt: TGTGCCAGCAAGCGGGGGGGAACCGGGGAGCTGTTTTTT

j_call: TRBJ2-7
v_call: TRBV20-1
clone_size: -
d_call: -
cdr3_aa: CSASLPEEGVGYEQKF
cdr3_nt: TGCAGTGCTAGCCTACCCGAGGAGGGGGTGGGATACGAGCAGAAGTTC

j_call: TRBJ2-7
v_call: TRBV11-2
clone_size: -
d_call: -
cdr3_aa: CAGSADRYEQYF
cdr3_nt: TGTGCCGGTAGCGCGGACCGCTACGAGCAGTACTTC

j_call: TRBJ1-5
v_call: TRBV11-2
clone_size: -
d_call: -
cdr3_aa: CASTLGERQPQHF
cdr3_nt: TGTGCCAGCACCTTAGGGGAACGACAGCCCCAGCATTTC

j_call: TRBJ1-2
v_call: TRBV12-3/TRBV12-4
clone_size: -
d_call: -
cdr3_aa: CSSSNRVGGYTF
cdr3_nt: TGTTCCAGCAGTAACCGGGTGGGTGGCTACACCTTC

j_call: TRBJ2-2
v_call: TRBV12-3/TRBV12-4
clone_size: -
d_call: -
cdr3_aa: CASSFGRSTGVLFF
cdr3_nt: TGTGCCAGCAGTTTTGGCAGGAGCACCGGGGTGCTGTTTTTT

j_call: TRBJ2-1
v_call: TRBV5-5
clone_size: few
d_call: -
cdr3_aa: CASSGMTETSSQFF
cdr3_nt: TGTGCCAGCAGCGGTATGACAGAAACCTCTTCGCAGTTCTTC

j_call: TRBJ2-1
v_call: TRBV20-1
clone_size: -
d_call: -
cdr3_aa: CSARLGTLYNEQFF
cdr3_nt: TGCAGTGCTAGGTTAGGGACACTTTACAATGAGCAGTTCTTC

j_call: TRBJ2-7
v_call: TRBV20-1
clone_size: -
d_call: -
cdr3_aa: CSAILAGGQGERYF
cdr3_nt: TGCAGTGCTATACTAGCCGGGGGCCAGGGTGAGCGGTACTTC

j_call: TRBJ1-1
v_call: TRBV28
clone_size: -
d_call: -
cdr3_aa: CASSPYKKTEAFF
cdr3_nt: TGTGCCAGCAGCCCCTACAAGAAGACTGAAGCCTTCTTT

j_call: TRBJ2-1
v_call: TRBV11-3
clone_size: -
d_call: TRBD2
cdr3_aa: CASSLELTSGSHNRQLF
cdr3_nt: TGTGCCAGCAGCTTAGAGTTGACTAGCGGGAGCCATAATAGGCAGTTATTC

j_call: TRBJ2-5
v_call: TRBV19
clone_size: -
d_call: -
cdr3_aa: CASSILIGAGETQYF
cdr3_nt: TGTGCCAGTAGTATTTTGATCGGGGCCGGAGAGACCCAGTACTTC

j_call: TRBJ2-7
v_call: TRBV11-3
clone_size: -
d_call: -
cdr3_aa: CASSPAGQGGHAQYF
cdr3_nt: TGTGCCAGCAGCCCCGCCGGGCAGGGAGGTCATGCGCAGTACTTC

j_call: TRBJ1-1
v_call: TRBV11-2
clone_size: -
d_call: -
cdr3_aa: CVSSLDPSGVTETFF
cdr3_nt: TGTGTCAGTAGCTTAGATCCCTCAGGGGTAACTGAAACTTTCTTT

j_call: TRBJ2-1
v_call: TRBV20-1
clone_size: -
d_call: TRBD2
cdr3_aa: CSAGDSGRACSYNEQFF
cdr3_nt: TGCAGTGCTGGAGACAGCGGGAGGGCCTGTTCCTACAATGAGCAGTTCTTC

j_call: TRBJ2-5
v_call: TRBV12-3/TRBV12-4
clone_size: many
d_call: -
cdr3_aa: CASSLYETQYF
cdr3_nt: TGTGCCAGCAGTTTATACGAGACCCAGTACTTC

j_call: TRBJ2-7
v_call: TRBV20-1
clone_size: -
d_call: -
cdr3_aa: CGASGLWGGEQYF
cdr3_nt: TGCGGTGCTAGTGGGCTCTGGGGAGGCGAACAGTACTTC

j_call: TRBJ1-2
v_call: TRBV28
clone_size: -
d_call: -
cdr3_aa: CAIATNYGYTF
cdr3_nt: TGTGCCATCGCTACCAACTATGGTTACACCTTC

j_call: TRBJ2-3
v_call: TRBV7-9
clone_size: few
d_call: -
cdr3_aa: CASSVGTVSTDTQYF
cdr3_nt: TGTGCCAGCAGCGTCGGAACCGTAAGCACAGATACGCAGTATTTT

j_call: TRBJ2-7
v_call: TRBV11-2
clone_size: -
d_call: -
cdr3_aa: CASSLLAEGNYYEQYF
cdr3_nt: TGTGCCAGCAGCCTTCTAGCAGAGGGGAATTATTACGAGCAGTACTTC

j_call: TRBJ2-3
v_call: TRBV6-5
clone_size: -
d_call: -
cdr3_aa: CASRTGSQSQYF
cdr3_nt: TGTGCCAGCCGAACAGGGTCACAGTCCCAGTATTTT

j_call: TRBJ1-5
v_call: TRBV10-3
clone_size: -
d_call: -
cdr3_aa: CAIARGSNQPQHF
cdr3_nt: TGTGCCATTGCGAGGGGTAGCAATCAGCCCCAGCACTTT

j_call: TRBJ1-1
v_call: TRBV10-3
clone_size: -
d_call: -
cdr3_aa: CAINAEDRGYTEAFF
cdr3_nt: TGTGCCATCAATGCAGAAGATAGGGGATACACAGAAGCTTTCTTT

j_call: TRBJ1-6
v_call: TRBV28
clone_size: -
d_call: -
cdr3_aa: CDSSPQGEGSHLHF
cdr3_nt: TGTGACAGCAGTCCCCAGGGAGAGGGTTCACACCTCCACTTT

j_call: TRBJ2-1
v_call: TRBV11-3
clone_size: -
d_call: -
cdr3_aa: CASSLGLLALYYNEQFF
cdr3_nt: TGTGCCAGCAGCTTAGGCCTACTAGCACTATACTACAATGAGCAATTCTTC

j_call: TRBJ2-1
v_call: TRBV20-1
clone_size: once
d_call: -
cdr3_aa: CSPRDLEGVGIEQFF
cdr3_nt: TGCAGTCCTAGAGATTTGGAGGGAGTCGGGATTGAGCAGTTCTTC

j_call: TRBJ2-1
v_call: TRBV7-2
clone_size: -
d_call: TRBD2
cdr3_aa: CASSFHSGSSYNEQFF
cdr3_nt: TGTGCCAGCAGCTTCCATAGCGGGAGCTCCTACAATGAGCAGTTCTTC

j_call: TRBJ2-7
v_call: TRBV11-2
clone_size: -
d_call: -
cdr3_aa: CASSPQGRVYEHYF
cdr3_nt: TGTGCCAGCAGCCCACAGGGAAGGGTCTACGAGCATTACTTC

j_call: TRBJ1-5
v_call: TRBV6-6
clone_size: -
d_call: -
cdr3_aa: CASSFIGRRNQPQHF
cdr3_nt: TGTGCCAGCAGCTTTATTGGGCGGCGCAATCAGCCCCAGCACTTT

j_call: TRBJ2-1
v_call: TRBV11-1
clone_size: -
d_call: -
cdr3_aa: CASSLLGIGFNEHFF
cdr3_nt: TGTGCCAGCAGCTTATTGGGGATAGGTTTCAATGAACATTTCTTC

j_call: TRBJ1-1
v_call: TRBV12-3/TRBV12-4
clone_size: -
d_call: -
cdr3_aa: CANSPSIQNTEAFF
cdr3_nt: TGTGCAAACAGCCCTAGCATACAGAACACTGAAGCTTTCTTT

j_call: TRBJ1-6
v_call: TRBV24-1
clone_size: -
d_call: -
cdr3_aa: CASSVGGGNSPLHF
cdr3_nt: TGTGCCTCCAGTGTGGGGGGTGGTAATTCACCCCTCCACTTT

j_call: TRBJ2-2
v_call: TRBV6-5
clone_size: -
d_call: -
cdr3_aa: CASSYSVSQTNSGELFF
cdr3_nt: TGTGCTAGCAGTTACTCGGTCTCACAGACTAACAGCGGGGAGCTGTTTTTT

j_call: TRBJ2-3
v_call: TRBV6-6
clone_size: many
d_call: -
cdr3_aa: CASSEGGRADTQYF
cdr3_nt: TGTGCCAGCAGCGAGGGGGGGCGCGCAGATACGCAGTATTTT

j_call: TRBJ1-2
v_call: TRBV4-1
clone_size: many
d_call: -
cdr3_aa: CASSQKIGASNYGYTF
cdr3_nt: TGCGCCAGCAGCCAAAAAATCGGCGCTTCTAACTATGGCTACACCTTC

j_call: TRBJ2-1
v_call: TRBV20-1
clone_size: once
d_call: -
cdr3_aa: CSASGIRYDEQFF
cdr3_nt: TGCAGTGCTTCGGGAATCAGGTACGATGAGCAGTTCTTC

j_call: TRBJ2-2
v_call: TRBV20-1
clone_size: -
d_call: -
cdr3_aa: CSAREAVGINTGELFF
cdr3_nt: TGCAGTGCTAGAGAGGCGGTGGGGATAAACACCGGGGAGCTGTTTTTT

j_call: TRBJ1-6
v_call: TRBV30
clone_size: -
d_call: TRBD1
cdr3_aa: CACTGEFSSPLHF
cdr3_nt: TGTGCCTGTACAGGGGAATTTAGTTCACCCCTCCACTTT

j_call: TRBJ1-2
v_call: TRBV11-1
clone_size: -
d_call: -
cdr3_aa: CASRSRGPIYCYTF
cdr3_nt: TGTGCCAGCAGATCACGGGGCCCGATCTATTGCTACACCTTC

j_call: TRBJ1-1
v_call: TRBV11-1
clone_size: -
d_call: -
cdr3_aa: CASSARDPPMNTEAFF
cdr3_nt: TGTGCCAGCAGTGCAAGGGACCCCCCAATGAACACTGAAGCCTTCTTT

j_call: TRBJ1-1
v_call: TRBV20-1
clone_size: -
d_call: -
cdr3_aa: CSVNHKRKYPLNTEAFF
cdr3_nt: TGCAGTGTTAATCACAAGAGGAAGTATCCCCTGAACACTGAAGCTTTCTTT

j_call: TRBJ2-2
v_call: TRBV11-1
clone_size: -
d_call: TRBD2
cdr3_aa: CPSSSRLAGESTGGLFF
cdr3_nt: TGTCCCAGCAGCTCGCGACTAGCGGGAGAATCCACCGGGGGGCTGTTTTTT

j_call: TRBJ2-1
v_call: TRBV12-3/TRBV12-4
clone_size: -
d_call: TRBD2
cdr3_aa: CASSTSGTYNEQFF
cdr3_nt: TGTGCCAGTAGTACTAGCGGGACCTACAATGAGCAGTTCTTC

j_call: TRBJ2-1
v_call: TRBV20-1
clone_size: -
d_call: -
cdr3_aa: CSARYGVHYSYNEQFF
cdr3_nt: TGTAGTGCTAGATACGGGGTTCACTACTCCTACAATGAGCAGTTCTTC

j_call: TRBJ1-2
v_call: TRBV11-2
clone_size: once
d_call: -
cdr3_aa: CGSSFATSWIGYGYTF
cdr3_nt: TGTGGCAGCAGCTTCGCGACTTCCTGGATTGGGTATGGCTACACCTTC

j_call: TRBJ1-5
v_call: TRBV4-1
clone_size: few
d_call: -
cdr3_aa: CASSQEERGGLPQHF
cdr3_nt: TGCGCCAGCAGCCAAGAAGAAAGGGGAGGTCTTCCCCAGCATTTT

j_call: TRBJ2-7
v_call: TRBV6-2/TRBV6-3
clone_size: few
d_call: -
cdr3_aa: CASSPSYEQYF
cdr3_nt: TGTGCCAGCAGCCCCTCCTACGAGCAGTACTTC

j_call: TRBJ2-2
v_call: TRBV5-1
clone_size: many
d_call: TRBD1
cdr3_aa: CASSRDSYTGELFF
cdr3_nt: TGCGCCAGCAGCCGGGACAGCTACACCGGGGAGCTGTTTTTT

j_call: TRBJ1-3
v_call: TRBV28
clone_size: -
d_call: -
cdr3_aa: CASSLALGGHFGNTIYF
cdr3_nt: TGTGCCAGCAGTTTGGCCTTGGGAGGGCACTTTGGAAACACCATATATTTT

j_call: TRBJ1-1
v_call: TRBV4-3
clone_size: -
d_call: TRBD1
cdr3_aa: CTSSQKLSSGQGPEAFF
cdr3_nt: TGCACCAGCAGCCAAAAATTAAGTAGCGGACAGGGTCCCGAAGCTTTCTTT

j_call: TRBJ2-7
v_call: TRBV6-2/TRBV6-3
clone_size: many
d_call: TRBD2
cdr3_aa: CASSFLWTSGRREQYF
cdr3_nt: TGTGCCAGCAGTTTTCTCTGGACTAGCGGGAGGCGCGAGCAGTACTTC

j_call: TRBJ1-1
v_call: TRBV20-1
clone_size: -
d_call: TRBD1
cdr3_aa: CSARSQGAPLSTEAFF
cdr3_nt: TGCAGTGCTAGAAGCCAGGGGGCGCCATTGAGCACTGAAGCTTTCTTT

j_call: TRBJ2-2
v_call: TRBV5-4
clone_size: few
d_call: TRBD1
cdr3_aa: CASSSKTGGNTGELFF
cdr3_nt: TGTGCCAGCAGCTCCAAAACAGGGGGCAACACCGGGGAGCTGTTTTTT